A single sample is the source of the 16 T cell receptor beta chains below, sequenced in a study of early stage breast cancer tumors. This table comes from immunoSEQ multiplex PCR, and its TCRdb copy is limited to in-frame clones, with some not included. Among about 58,000 clones listed, about 83% were seen once. Sequencing was carried out using blood. The receptors originated from a person in their thirties with breast cancer.

The chain is built from TRBV6-4 and TRBJ1-1; D is undetermined. Looked up from germline, CDR1 is MRHNA and CDR2 is SNTAGT. V lost 6 bases, J lost 0 bases, and 8 bases lay in between. This CDR3 is built from 13 residues. CDR3 nucleotides: TGTGCCAGCAGCCCGACGCTGAACACTGAAGCTTTCTTT. As protein: CASSPTLNTEAFF.

In DNA, the CDR3 is TGCGCCAGCAGCCCTAATCCCTATGGCTACACCTTC. As protein: CASSPNPYGYTF. This chain connects TRBV10-2 to TRBJ1-2; D remains ambiguous. CDR1 and CDR2 (germline): WSHSY, SAAADI. This CDR3 comprises 12 residues. Trimming took off 6 bases at V and 4 bases at J, with 9 bases between the two ends.

This clone turned up a few times. CDR3 amino acids: CATSRDLTSGYGYTF. DNA of the CDR3: TGTGCCACCAGCAGAGATCTTACGAGTGGGTATGGCTACACCTTC. V usage is TRBV15 and J usage is TRBJ1-2, with unresolved D. Germline lookup yields CDR1 LNHNV and CDR2 YYDKDF (reference sequence). The CDR3 has 15 amino acids. Trimming shortened V by 0 bases and J by 5 bases, and 13 bases separated the two germline ends.

The chain employs TRBV7-2 and TRBJ1-1; tentatively, D is TRBD1 (6 bases). The CDR3 loop spans 19 amino acids. V was clipped by 0 bases and J by 4 bases, with 24 bases between them. Looked up from germline, CDR1 is SGHTA and CDR2 is FQGNSA. The CDR3 protein is CASSLAGELLGGRGTEAFF. CDR3 DNA: TGTGCCAGCAGCTTAGCAGGGGAACTACTTGGGGGGCGAGGCACTGAAGCTTTCTTT.

A remark on this clone: Other DNA sequences in this sample translate to the same CDR3. The gene calls are TRBV11-2 and TRBJ1-2, with no clear D. The ends were cut back, 5 bases at V and 3 bases at J, with 4 bases in the middle. The CDR3 extends over 11 amino acids. The germline V gene encodes CDR1 SGHAT and CDR2 FQNNGV. The CDR3 DNA is TGTGCCAGCAGCCTGTACTATGGCTACACCTTC. It yields the protein CASSLYYGYTF.

The chain uses TRBV6-8 and TRBJ2-2, with no clear D. V was trimmed by 6 bases and J by 2 bases, leaving 10 bases between them. This CDR3 contains 14 residues. Per the germline V gene, CDR1 is MNHGY and CDR2 is SAAAGT. CDR3 bases: TGTGCCAGCAGACCTACCGTTAACACCGGGGAGCTGTTTTTT. Its protein product is CASRPTVNTGELFF.

CDR3: CASSLGHLGSEQFF. Written as DNA, the CDR3 is TGTGCCAGCAGCTTAGGGCACCTAGGCAGTGAGCAGTTCTTC. The V gene is TRBV11-3, the J gene TRBJ2-1; no clear D. CDR1 is SGHNT, CDR2 YENEEA, per germline. Trimming took 1 base from V and 9 from J, leaving 13 bases between them. This CDR3 comprises 14 residues.

This chain joins TRBV7-9 and TRBJ2-1; 9 bases are a match to TRBD2. This CDR3 is 16 amino acids long. Germline CDR1 and CDR2: SEHNR and FQNEAQ (reference sequence). With 5 bases clipped from V and 3 bases from J, the junction kept 8 bases outside the gene matches. This CDR3 is CASSRLGSGGYNEQFF. The CDR3 DNA reads as TGTGCCAGCAGCCGCCTAGGTAGCGGGGGCTACAATGAGCAGTTCTTC.

V gene TRBV10-3 combines with J gene TRBJ2-7, with D perhaps TRBD2 (6 bases). Trimming removed 6 bases at V and 3 bases at J, with 12 bases between. Germline V gene sequence: CDR1 ENHRY, CDR2 SYGVKD. The CDR3 runs 13 residues. This CDR3 is CAIRREAYYEQYF. The CDR3 coding sequence is TGTGCCATCAGGAGGGAGGCCTACTACGAGCAGTACTTC.

This clone was detected once. CDR3: CASKGTSGITYEQYF. CDR3 DNA: TGTGCCAGCAAGGGGACTAGCGGAATCACCTACGAGCAGTACTTC. This chain links TRBV2 with TRBJ2-7; TRBD2 matches at 11 bases. The J segment lost 2 bases and the V segment lost 7 bases, leaving 7 bases of the junction unmatched. Germline CDR1 is SNHLY and CDR2 is FYNNEI. The CDR3 loop spans 15 amino acids.

The chain uses TRBV10-1 and TRBJ2-2; tentatively, D is TRBD1 (5 bases). The CDR3 has 14 amino acids. V was trimmed by 3 bases and J by 1 base, leaving 6 bases between them. Germline values: CDR1 WNHNN, CDR2 SYGVQD (reference sequence). The CDR3 protein is CASSDQGNTGELFF. CDR3 in DNA: TGCGCCAGCAGTGATCAGGGGAACACCGGGGAGCTGTTTTTT.

CDR3 nucleotide sequence: TGTGCCAGCAGCAGCGGACAGGGGGGAAATTCACCCCTCCACTTT. It specifies CASSSGQGGNSPLHF. The chain couples TRBV7-3 to TRBJ1-6, with 10 bases fitting TRBD1. J was trimmed by 7 bases and V by 5 bases; bases with no gene match: 5. The CDR3 loop spans 15 amino acids. In germline, CDR1 is SGHTA, CDR2 FQGTGA.

The chain is built from TRBV6-6 and TRBJ1-5; D is uncertain. Germline-derived CDR1 and CDR2 are MNHNY and SVGAGI (reference sequence). The germline V and J ends were trimmed by 0 bases and 2 bases, with 5 bases remaining between them. The CDR3 totals 14 residues. CDR3 loop: CASSYSTGNQPQHF. The CDR3 DNA reads TGTGCCAGCAGTTACTCAACAGGCAATCAGCCCCAGCATTTT.

The chain carries TRBV19 and TRBJ2-3, with 10 bases fitting TRBD2. The CDR3 has 14 residues. Losses at the gene ends were 7 bases for V and 9 bases for J; bases not matched to a gene: 10. CDR1 is LNHDA, CDR2 SQIVND, per germline (reference sequence). CDR3 in amino acids: CASNEGSGRATQYF. DNA for the CDR3: TGTGCCAGTAATGAAGGCAGCGGGAGGGCGACGCAGTATTTT.

This clone came up once. The chain joins TRBV7-9 to TRBJ2-7; TRBD1 matches 7 bases. Germline CDR1 SEHNR, CDR2 FQNEAQ (reference sequence). The J segment lost 0 bases and the V segment lost 5 bases, leaving 4 bases of the junction unmatched. The CDR3 has 14 amino acids. The CDR3 loop reads CASSPRDSSYEQYF. The CDR3 DNA sequence: TGTGCCAGCAGCCCCCGGGACAGCTCCTACGAGCAGTACTTC. Full variable domain (missing parts from reference TRBV7-9 and TRBJ2-7): DTGVSQNPRHKITKRGQNVTFRCDPISEHNRLYWYRQTLGQGPEFLTYFQNEAQLEKSRLLSDRFSAERPKGSFSTLEIQRTEQGDSAMYLCASSPRDSSYEQYFGPGTRLTVT.

This chain links TRBV4-2 with TRBJ2-7; 10 nucleotides line up with TRBD2. Per the germline V gene, CDR1 is LGHNA and CDR2 is YNFKEQ. With V trimmed by 5 bases and J by 3 bases, 1 base remained unmatched. The CDR3 contains 13 residues. Here the CDR3 DNA reads TGTGCCAGCAGCGGACTAGCGGACTACGAGCAGTACTTC. Amino acid sequence: CASSGLADYEQYF.